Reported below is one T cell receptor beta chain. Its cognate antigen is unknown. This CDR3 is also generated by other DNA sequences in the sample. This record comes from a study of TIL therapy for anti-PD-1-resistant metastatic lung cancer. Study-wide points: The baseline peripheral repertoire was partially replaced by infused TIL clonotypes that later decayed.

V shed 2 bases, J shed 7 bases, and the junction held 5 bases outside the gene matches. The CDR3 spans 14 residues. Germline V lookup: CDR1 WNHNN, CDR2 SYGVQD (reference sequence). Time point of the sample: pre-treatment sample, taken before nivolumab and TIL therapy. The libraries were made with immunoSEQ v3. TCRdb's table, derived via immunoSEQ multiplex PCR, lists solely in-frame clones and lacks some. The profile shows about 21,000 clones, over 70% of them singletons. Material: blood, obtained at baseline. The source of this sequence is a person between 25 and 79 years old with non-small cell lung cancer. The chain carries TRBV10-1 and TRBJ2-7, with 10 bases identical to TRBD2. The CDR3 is CASSEASGRDEQYF. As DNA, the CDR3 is TGCGCCAGCAGTGAGGCTAGCGGGAGAGATGAGCAGTACTTC.